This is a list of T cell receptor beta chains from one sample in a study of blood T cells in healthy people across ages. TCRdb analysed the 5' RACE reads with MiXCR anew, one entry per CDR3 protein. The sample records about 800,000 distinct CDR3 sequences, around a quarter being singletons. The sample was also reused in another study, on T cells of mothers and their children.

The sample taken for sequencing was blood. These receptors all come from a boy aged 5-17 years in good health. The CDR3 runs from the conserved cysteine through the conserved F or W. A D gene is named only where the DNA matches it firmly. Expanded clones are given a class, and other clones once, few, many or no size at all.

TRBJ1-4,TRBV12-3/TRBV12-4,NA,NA,TGTGCCAGCAGTCAACGGGAAAATGAAAAACTGTTTTTT,CASSQRENEKLFF
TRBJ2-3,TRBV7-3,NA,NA,TGTGCCAGCAGCTTAACGTTGGATAGCGATACGCAGTATTTT,CASSLTLDSDTQYF
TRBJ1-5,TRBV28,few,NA,TGTGCCAGCACCCGACAGGATTTTGGCAATCAGCCCCAGCATTTT,CASTRQDFGNQPQHF
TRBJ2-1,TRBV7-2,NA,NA,TGTGCCAGCAGTGTTGGACAGCAACACAATGAGCAGTTCTTC,CASSVGQQHNEQFF
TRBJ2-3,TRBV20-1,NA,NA,TGCAGTGCTTACAAGGGCGTCACAGATACGCAGTATTTT,CSAYKGVTDTQYF
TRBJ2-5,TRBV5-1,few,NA,TGCGCCAGCACTTCTGGACGGGAGACCCAGTACTTC,CASTSGRETQYF
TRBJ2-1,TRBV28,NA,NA,TGTGCCAGCAGCCCCCTAACAGGCCCCGGGGGTCAGTTCTTC,CASSPLTGPGGQFF
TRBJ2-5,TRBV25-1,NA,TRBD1,TGTACCAGCAGTGAACTGGGACAGGGAGAGACCCAGTACTTC,CTSSELGQGETQYF
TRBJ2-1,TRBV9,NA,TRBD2,TGTGCCAGCAGCGACCCCGTAGCGGGGGAGAGCTACAATGAGCAGTTCTTC,CASSDPVAGESYNEQFF
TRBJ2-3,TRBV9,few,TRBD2,TGTGCCAGCAGCGTATATAGCGGGAGCACAGATACGCAGTATTTT,CASSVYSGSTDTQYF
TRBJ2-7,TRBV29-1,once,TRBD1,TGCAGCGGGAAACAGGGGTACGAGCAGTACTTC,CSGKQGYEQYF
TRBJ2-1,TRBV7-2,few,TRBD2,TGTGCCAGCACGTTTGCTGGGCGGGGGCGGGGGGGCCTCAATGAGCAGTTCTTC,CASTFAGRGRGGLNEQFF
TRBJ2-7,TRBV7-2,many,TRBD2,TGTGCCAGCAGCCGGGGGGGGAGCTCCTACGAGCAGTACTTC,CASSRGGSSYEQYF
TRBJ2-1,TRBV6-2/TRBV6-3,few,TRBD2,TGTGCCAGCACCTACGGGGGGGTCCTCAATGAGCAGTTCTTC,CASTYGGVLNEQFF
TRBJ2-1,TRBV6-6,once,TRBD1,TGTGCCAGCAGCCTTAAGGGACAGGGCAAAAATGAGCAGTTCTTC,CASSLKGQGKNEQFF
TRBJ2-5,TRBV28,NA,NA,TGTGCCAGCAGTTTTCCGGGCCACAGAGGGGTGGAGACCCAGTACTTC,CASSFPGHRGVETQYF
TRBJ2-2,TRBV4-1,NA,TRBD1,TGCGCCAGCAGCCAAGGGACAGGGGCCGGGGAGCTGTTTTTT,CASSQGTGAGELFF
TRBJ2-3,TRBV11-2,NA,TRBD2,TGTGCCAGCAGCTACTACAACTTGGGACTAGCGGGGAGCACAGATACGCAGTATTTT,CASSYYNLGLAGSTDTQYF
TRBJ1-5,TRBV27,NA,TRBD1,TGTGCCAGCAGTTCCGGGACAGGTCTCGATCAGCCCCAGCATTTT,CASSSGTGLDQPQHF
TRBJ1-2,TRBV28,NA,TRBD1,TGTGCCAGCAGTTCGCGGGACAGGTCTACTCTCTATGGCTACACCTTC,CASSSRDRSTLYGYTF
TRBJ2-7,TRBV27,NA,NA,TGTGCCAGCAGTTTTATGGACGGTCCCTACGAGCAGTACTTC,CASSFMDGPYEQYF
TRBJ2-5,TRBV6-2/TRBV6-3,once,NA,TGTGCCAGTCGATTAGTCGGGGGACAAGAGACCCAGTACTTC,CASRLVGGQETQYF
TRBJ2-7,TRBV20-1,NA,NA,TGCAGTGCTATGGACACGGCCAGCTCCTACGAGCAGTACTTC,CSAMDTASSYEQYF
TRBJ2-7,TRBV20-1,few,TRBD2,TGCAGTGCTAGAGTCACCGGGACTAGTTACGAGCAGTACTTC,CSARVTGTSYEQYF
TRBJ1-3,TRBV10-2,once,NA,TGCGCCAGCACCCCTTCGACAGGCGAATACTCTGGAAACACCATATATTTT,CASTPSTGEYSGNTIYF
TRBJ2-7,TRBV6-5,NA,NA,TGTGCCAGCAGTTCAGGCAGGGCGACCCCCTACGAGCAGTACTTC,CASSSGRATPYEQYF
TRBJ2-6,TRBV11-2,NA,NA,TGTGCCAGCAGCCCCCCGGGCTATACGGGGGCCAACGTCCTGACTTTC,CASSPPGYTGANVLTF
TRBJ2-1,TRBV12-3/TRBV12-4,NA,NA,TGTGCCAGCAGCCCATTCGGGGACAATGAGCAGTTCTTC,CASSPFGDNEQFF
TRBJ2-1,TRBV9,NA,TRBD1,TGTGCCAGCAGCTCTATCAGTAACAGGGGGGAGCAGTTCTTC,CASSSISNRGEQFF
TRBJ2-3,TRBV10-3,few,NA,TGTGCCATCAGGGACTACCGAGGCGCAGATACGCAGTATTTT,CAIRDYRGADTQYF
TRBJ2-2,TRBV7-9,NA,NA,TGTGCCAGCAGCTTAAACGGGGTAGAGACCGGGGAGCTGTTTTTT,CASSLNGVETGELFF
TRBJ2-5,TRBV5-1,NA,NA,TGCGCCAGCAGCCTCCTCGGGACCACACAAGAGACCCAGTACTTC,CASSLLGTTQETQYF
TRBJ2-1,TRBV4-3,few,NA,TGCGCCAGCAGCCAAGATTGGGATAATGAGCAGTTCTTC,CASSQDWDNEQFF
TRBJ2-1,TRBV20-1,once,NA,TGCAGTGGGGGGGTAAGCTCCTACAGTCAGCAGTTCTTC,CSGGVSSYSQQFF
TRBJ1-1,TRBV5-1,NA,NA,TGCGCCAGCAGCTTAGGGGAATTCGCTGAAGCTTTCTTT,CASSLGEFAEAFF
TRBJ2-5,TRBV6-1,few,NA,TGTGCCAGCAGACCCACCCTCGAAGGAGGATGGGAGACCCAGTACTTC,CASRPTLEGGWETQYF
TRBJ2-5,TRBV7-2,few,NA,TGTGCCAGCAGCTTCGAAGGGGGGAAGACCCAGTACTTC,CASSFEGGKTQYF
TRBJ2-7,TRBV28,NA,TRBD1,TGTGCCAGCGACGACCGGGACAGCGACCTCTACGAGCAGTACTTC,CASDDRDSDLYEQYF
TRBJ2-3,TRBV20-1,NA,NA,TGCAGTGCTAGAGATCGGGTTAGAAACACAGATACGCAGTATTTT,CSARDRVRNTDTQYF
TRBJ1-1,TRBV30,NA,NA,TGTGCCTGGAGTGTAATCCGATCGGAAGCTTTCTTT,CAWSVIRSEAFF
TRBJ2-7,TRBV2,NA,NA,TGTGCCAGCACTCCCCGGAGGATTGCCGAGCAGTACTTC,CASTPRRIAEQYF
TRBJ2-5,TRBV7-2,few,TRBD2,TGTGCCAGCAGCTCGGGGGGGCGGGGAGAGACCCAGTACTTC,CASSSGGRGETQYF
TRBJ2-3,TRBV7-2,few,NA,TGTGCCAGCAGCTTAGGGGTTAGCGCGATGACTAGCACAGATACGCAGTATTTT,CASSLGVSAMTSTDTQYF
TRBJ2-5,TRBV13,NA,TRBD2,TGTGCCAGCAGCTTCCGGGGGGGACAAGAGACCCAGTACTTC,CASSFRGGQETQYF
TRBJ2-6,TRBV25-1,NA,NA,TGTGCCAGCGGGCCCTCTGGGGCCAACGTCCTGACTTTC,CASGPSGANVLTF